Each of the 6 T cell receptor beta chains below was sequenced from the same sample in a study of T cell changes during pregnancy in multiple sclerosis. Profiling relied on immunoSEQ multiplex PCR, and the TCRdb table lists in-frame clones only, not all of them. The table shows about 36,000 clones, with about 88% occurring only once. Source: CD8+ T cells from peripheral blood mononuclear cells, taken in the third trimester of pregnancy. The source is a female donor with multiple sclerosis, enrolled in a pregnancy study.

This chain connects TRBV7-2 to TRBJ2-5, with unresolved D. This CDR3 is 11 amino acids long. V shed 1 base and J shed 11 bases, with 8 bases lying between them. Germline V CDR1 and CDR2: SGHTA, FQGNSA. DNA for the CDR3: TGTGCCAGCAGCTTAGGGGTGGAGCAGTACTTC. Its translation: CASSLGVEQYF.

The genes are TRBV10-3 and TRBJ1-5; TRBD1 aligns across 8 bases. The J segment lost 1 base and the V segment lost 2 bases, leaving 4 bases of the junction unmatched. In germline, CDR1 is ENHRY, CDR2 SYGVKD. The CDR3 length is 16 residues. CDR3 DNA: TGTGCCATCAGTGAGCAGGGGGCGCGGAGCAATCAGCCCCAGCATTTT. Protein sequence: CAISEQGARSNQPQHF.

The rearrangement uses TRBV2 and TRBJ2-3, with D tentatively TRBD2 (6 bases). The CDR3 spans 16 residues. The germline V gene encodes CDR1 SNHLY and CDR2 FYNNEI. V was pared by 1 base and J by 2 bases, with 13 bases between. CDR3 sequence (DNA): TGTGCCAGCAGTGAAGACTGGCCTAGCGTCACAGATACGCAGTATTTT. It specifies CASSEDWPSVTDTQYF.

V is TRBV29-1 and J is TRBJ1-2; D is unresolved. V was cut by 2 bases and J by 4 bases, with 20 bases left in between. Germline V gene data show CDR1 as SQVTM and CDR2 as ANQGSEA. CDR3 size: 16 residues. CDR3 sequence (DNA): TGCAGCGTTGAAAATAGGGAGGGAATGTTAACCTATGGCTACACCTTC. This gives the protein CSVENREGMLTYGYTF. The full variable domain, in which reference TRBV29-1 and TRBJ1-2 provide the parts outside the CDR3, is SAVISQKPSRDICQRGTSLTIQCQVDSQVTMMFWYRQQPGQSLTLIATANQGSEATYESGFVIDKFPISRPNLTFSTLTVSNMSPEDSSIYLCSVENREGMLTYGYTFGSGTRLTVV.

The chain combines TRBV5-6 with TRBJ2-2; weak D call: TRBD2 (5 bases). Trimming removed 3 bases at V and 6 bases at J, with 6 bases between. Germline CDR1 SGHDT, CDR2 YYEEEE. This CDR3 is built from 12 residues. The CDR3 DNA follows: TGTGCCAGCAGCTCCGGGGCCGGGGAGCTGTTTTTT. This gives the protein CASSSGAGELFF.

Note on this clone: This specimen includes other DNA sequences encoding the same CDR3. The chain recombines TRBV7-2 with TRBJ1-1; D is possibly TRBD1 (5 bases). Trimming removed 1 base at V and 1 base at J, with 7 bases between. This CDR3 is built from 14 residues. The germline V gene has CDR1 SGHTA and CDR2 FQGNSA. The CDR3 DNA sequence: TGTGCCAGCAGCTTAGGTACAGGGAACACTGAAGCTTTCTTT. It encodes CASSLGTGNTEAFF.